The source of this T cell receptor beta chain is a study of Ad26.COV2.S vaccination and SARS-CoV-2 variants. Study overall: In the COV1001 trial, the donor was in the Ad26.COV2.S arm. The study gave Ad26.COV2.S intramuscularly, once or twice 56 days apart.

Stated treatment: around 19 received Ad26.COV2.S at low or high dose, single or two shots; five or six received placebo; per-sample allocation not given. Sampling was done on day 63 after the first vaccine or placebo injection. Measured with immunoSEQ multiplex PCR; TCRdb has only the in-frame clones, and not every one. The sample lists roughly 300,000 clones, approximately 90% occurring once. About this clone: Its antigen is not identified.

Study-wide findings and caveats: Post-vaccination spike-specific CD8+ and CD4+ T cell responses reportedly had substantial breadth. Total responses of T cells may have been underestimated by the analyses of TCR breadth and depth.

Sequencing used peripheral blood, obtained in a trial of Ad26.COV2.S vaccine versus placebo. The TCR sequence derives from a person aged 18-65 years who received the Ad26.COV2.S COVID-19 vaccine or a placebo.

The CDR3 DNA reads as TGTGCCAGCAGCTCCCGCAACGAGGGTGAGCAGTTCTTC. It yields the protein CASSSRNEGEQFF. The rearrangement uses TRBV7-2 and TRBJ2-1; a weak D match, TRBD2 (5 bases). The CDR3 runs 13 residues. Trimming removed 4 bases at V and 9 bases at J, with 13 bases between. Germline CDR1 is SGHTA and CDR2 is FQGNSA.